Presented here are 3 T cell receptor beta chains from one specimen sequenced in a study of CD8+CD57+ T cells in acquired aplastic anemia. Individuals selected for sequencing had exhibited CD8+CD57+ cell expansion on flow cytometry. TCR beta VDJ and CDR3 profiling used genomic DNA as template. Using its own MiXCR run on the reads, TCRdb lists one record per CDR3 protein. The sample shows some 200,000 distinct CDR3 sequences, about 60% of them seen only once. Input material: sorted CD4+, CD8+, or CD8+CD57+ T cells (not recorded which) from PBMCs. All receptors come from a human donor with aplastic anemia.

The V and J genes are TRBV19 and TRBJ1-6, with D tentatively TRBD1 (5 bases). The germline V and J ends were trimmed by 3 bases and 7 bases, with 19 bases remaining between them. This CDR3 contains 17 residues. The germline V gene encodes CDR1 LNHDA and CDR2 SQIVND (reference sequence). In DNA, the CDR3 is TGTGCCAGTAGTATTAGGACAAGTACGATGCGCAATTCACCCCTCCACTTT. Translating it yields CASSIRTSTMRNSPLHF.

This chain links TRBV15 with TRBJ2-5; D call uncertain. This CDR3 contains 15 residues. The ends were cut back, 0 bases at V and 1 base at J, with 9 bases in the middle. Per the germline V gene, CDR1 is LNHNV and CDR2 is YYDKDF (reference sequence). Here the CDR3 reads CATSREGLIQETQYF. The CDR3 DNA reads TGTGCCACCAGCAGAGAGGGGTTGATCCAAGAGACCCAGTACTTC.

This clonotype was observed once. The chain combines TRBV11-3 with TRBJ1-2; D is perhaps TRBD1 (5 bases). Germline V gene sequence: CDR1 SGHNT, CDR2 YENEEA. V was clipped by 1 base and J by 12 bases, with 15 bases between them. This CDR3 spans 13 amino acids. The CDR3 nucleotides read TGTGCCAGCAGCTTAGTTGTGGGGCGCGGGCACACCTTC. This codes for CASSLVVGRGHTF.